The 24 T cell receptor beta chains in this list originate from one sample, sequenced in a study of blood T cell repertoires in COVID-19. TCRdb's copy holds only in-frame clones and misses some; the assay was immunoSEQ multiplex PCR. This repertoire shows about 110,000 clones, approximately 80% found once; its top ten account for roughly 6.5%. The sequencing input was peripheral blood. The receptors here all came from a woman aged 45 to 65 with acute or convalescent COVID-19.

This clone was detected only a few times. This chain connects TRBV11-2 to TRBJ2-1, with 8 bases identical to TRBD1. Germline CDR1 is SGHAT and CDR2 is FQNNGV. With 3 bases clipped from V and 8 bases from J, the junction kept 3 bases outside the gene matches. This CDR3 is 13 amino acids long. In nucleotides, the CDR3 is TGTGCCAGCAGCTTCACAGGGGGATATGAGCAGTTCTTC. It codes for CASSFTGGYEQFF.

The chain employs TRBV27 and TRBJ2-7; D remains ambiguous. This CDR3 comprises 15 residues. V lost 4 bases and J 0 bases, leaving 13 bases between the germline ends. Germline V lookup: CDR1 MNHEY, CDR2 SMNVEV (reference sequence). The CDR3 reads CASSYRRVSSYEQYF. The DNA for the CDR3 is TGTGCCAGCAGTTATCGACGGGTGAGCTCCTACGAGCAGTACTTC.

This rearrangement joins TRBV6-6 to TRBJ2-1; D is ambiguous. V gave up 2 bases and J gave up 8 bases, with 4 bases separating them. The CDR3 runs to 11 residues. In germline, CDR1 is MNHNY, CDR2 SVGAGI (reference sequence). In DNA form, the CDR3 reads TGTGCCAGCAGTTACGTCGATGAGCAGTTCTTC. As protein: CASSYVDEQFF.

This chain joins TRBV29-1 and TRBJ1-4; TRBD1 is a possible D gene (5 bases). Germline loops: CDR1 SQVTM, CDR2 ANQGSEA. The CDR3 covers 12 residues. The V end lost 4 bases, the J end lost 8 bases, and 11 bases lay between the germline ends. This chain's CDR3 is CSVGGGNEKLFF. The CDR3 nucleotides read TGCAGCGTTGGCGGGGGTAACGAAAAACTGTTTTTT.

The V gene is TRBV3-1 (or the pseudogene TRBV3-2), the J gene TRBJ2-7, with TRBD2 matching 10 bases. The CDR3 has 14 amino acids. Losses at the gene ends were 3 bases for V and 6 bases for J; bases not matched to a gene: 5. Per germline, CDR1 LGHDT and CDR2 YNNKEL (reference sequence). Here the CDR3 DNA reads TGTGCCAGCAGCCACACAGCGGGGGGGCCCGAGCAGTACTTC. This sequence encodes CASSHTAGGPEQYF.

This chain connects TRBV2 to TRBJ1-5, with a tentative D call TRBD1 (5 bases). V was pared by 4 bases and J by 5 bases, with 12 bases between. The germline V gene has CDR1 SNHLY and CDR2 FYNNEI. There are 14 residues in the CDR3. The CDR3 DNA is TGTGCCAGCAGTGGTACGACAGACCATCAGCCCCAGCATTTT. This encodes CASSGTTDHQPQHF.

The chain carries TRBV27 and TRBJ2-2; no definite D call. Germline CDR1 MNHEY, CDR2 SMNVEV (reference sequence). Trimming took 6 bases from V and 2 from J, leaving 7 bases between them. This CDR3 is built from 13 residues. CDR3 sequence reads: CASSSRNTGELFF. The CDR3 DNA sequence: TGTGCCAGCAGCTCGAGAAACACCGGGGAGCTGTTTTTT.

CDR3 protein: CASKGLFNEQFF. The CDR3 nucleotides are TGTGCCAGTAAGGGGCTCTTCAATGAGCAGTTCTTC. The chain combines TRBV19 with TRBJ2-1, with D maybe TRBD1 (5 bases). V lost 7 bases and J 6 bases, leaving 10 bases between the germline ends. The CDR3 extends over 12 amino acids. Looked up from germline, CDR1 is LNHDA and CDR2 is SQIVND (reference sequence). The full variable domain, rest sourced from reference TRBV19 and TRBJ2-1, is DGGITQSPKYLFRKEGQNVTLSCEQNLNHDAMYWYRQDPGQGLRLIYYSQIVNDFQKGDIAEGYSVSREKKESFPLTVTSAQKNPTAFYLCASKGLFNEQFFGPGTRLTVL.

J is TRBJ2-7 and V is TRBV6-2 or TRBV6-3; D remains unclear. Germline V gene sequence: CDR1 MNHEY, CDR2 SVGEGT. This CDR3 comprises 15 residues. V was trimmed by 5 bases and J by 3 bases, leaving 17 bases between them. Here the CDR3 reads CASSPHQVSLYEQYF. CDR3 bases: TGTGCCAGCAGTCCCCACCAGGTCAGTCTCTACGAGCAGTACTTC.

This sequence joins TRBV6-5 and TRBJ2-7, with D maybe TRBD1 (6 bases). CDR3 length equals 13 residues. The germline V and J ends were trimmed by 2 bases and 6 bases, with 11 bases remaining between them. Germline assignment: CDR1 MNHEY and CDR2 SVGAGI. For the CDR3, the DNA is TGTGCCAGCAGTTACGTAGGGGGTATCGAGCAGTACTTC. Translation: CASSYVGGIEQYF.

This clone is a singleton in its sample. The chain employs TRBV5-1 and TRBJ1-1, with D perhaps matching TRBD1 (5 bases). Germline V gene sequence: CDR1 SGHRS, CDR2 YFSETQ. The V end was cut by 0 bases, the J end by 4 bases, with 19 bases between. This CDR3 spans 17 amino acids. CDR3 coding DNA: TGCGCCAGCAGCTTGGGGAGGAGGGCAGGTGGGGCCACTGAAGCTTTCTTT. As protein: CASSLGRRAGGATEAFF. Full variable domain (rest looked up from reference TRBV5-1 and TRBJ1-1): KAGVTQTPRYLIKTRGQQVTLSCSPISGHRSVSWYQQTPGQGLQFLFEYFSETQRNKGNFPGRFSGRQFSNSRSEMNVSTLELGDSALYLCASSLGRRAGGATEAFFGQGTRLTVV.

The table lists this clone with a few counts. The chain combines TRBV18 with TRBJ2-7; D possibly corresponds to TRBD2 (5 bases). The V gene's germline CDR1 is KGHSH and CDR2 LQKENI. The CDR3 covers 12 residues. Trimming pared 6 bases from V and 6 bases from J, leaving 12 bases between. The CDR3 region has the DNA TGTGCCAGCTCCCACGGGGTGGGCGAGCAGTACTTC. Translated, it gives CASSHGVGEQYF.

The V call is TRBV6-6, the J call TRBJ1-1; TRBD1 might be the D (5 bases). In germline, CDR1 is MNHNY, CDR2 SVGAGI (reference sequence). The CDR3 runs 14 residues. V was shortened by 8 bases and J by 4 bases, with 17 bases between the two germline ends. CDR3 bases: TGTGCCAGCGACCCTGAGGCGGGGGTCACTGAAGCTTTCTTT. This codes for CASDPEAGVTEAFF.

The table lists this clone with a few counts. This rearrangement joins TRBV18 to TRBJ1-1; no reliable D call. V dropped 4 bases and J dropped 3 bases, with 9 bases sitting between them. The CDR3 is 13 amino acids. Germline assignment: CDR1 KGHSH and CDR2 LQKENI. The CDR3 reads CASSLGSHTEAFF. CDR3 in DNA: TGTGCCAGCTCACTGGGCAGTCACACTGAAGCTTTCTTT.

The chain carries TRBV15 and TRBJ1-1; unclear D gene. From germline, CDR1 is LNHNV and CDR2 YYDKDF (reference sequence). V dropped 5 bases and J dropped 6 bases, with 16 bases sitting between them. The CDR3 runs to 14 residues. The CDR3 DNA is TGTGCCACCAGCCCCCGCGCAACGGAGTCTGAAGCTTTCTTT. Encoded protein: CATSPRATESEAFF.

The CDR3 region is CASSQVSGGLNGYTF. The CDR3 bases are TGTGCCAGCAGCCAAGTCTCAGGGGGGCTTAATGGCTACACCTTC. The rearrangement uses TRBV3-1 (or the pseudogene TRBV3-2) and TRBJ1-2, with 7 nucleotides matching TRBD1. This CDR3 is built from 15 residues. With V trimmed by 1 base and J by 6 bases, 8 bases remained unmatched. The germline V gene encodes CDR1 LGHDT and CDR2 YNNKEL (reference sequence).

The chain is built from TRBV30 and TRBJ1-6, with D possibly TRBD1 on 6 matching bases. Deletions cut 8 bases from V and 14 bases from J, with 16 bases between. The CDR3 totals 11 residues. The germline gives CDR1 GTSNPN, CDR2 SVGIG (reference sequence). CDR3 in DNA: TGTGCCGGGGGGGGCGGGGGCGCCCTCCACTTT. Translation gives CAGGGGGALHF.

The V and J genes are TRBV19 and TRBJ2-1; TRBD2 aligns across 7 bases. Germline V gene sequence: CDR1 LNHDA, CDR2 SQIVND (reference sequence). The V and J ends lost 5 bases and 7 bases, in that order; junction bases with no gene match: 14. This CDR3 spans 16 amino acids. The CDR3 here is CASSLPRSGVGNEQFF. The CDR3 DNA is TGTGCCAGTAGTCTTCCGAGGAGCGGGGTGGGGAATGAGCAGTTCTTC.

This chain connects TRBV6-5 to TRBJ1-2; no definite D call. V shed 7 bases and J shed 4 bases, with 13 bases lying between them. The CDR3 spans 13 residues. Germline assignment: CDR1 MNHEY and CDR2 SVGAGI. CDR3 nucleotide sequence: TGTGCCAGCATGTTTGAAGCCCTCTATGGCTACACCTTC. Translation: CASMFEALYGYTF.

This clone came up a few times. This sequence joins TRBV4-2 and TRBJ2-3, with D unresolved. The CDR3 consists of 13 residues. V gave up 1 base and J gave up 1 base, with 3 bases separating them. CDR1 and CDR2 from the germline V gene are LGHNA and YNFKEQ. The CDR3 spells CASSQAGTDTQYF. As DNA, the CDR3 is TGTGCCAGCAGCCAAGCCGGCACAGATACGCAGTATTTT.

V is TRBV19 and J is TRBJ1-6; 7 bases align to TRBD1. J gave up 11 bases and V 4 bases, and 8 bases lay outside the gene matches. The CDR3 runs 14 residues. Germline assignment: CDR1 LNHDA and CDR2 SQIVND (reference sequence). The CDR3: CASSSKRGQAPLHF. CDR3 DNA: TGTGCCAGTAGTAGCAAGAGGGGGCAGGCACCCCTCCACTTT.

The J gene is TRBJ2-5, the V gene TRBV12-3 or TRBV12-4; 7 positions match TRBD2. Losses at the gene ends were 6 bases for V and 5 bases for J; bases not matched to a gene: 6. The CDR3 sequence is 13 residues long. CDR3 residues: CASRRTSWETQYF. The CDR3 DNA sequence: TGTGCCAGCAGGAGGACTAGTTGGGAGACCCAGTACTTC.

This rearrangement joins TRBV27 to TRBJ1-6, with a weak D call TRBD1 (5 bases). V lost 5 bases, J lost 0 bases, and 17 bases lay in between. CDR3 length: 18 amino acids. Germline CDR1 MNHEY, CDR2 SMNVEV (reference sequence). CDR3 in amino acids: CASSTRDPGSSYNSPLHF. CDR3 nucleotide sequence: TGTGCCAGCAGTACCCGGGACCCCGGGAGCTCCTATAATTCACCCCTCCACTTT.

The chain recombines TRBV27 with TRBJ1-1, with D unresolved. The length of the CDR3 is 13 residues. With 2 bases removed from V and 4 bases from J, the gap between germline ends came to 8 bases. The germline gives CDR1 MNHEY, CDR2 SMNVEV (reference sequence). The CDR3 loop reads CASSLKPGTEAFF. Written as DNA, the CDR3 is TGTGCCAGCAGTTTAAAGCCGGGCACTGAAGCTTTCTTT.